This T cell receptor (beta chain) was identified in a study of regulatory T cells in long-lasting Graves disease. Time point reported: newly diagnosed GD, antithyroid drugs for less than 3 months. There was RNA extracted from PBMCs, and the TCR library was made from it. This CDR3 comprises 11 residues. Germline V gene sequence: CDR1 KGHDR, CDR2 SFDVKD. TCR beta libraries were built with iRepertoire HTBI primers and Arm-PCR of CDR3 regions. TCRdb analysed the multiplex PCR reads with MiXCR anew, one entry per CDR3 protein. The sample has hundreds of thousands of distinct CDR3 sequences, about 13% seen once. These records were also assigned to another study, of T cells in Graves' hyperthyroidism and ophthalmopathy.

This clonotype originated in a man aged 30-40 years with Graves disease. The chain joins TRBV24-1 to TRBJ2-5; D unclear. The starting material was peripheral blood mononuclear cells (PBMCs), obtained at new diagnosis, from a patient treated with antithyroid drugs. The CDR3 nucleotides are TGTGGGACCCCCGGTCAAGAGACCCAGTACTTC. Its protein is CGTPGQETQYF.